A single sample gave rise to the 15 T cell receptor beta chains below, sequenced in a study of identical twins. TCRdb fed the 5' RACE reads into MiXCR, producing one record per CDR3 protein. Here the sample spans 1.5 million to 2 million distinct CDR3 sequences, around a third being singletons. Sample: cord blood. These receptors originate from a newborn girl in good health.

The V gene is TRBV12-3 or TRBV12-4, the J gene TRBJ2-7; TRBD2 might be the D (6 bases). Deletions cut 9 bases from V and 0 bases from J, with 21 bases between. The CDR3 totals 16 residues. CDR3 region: CASTFRLARLSYEQYF. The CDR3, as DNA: TGTGCCAGTACCTTCCGGCTAGCGAGACTCTCCTACGAGCAGTACTTC.

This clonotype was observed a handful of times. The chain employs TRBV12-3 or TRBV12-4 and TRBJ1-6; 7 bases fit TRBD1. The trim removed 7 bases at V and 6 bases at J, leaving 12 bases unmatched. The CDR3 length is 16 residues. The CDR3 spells CASKKRGGQLNSPLHF. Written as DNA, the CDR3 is TGTGCCAGCAAAAAGAGGGGGGGACAGCTTAATTCACCCCTCCACTTT.

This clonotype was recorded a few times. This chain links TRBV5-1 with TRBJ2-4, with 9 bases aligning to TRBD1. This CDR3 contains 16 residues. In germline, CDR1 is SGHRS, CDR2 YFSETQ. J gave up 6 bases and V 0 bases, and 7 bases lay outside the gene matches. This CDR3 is CASSLVPGQGVNIQYF. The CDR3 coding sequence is TGCGCCAGCAGCTTGGTCCCGGGACAGGGAGTAAACATTCAGTACTTC.

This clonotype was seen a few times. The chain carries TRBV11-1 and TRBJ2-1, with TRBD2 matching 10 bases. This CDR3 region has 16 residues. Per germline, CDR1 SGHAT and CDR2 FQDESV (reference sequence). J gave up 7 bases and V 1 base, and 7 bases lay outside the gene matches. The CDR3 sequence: CASSLGGSGGWNEQFF. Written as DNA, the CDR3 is TGTGCCAGCAGCTTAGGTGGTAGCGGGGGGTGGAATGAGCAGTTCTTC.

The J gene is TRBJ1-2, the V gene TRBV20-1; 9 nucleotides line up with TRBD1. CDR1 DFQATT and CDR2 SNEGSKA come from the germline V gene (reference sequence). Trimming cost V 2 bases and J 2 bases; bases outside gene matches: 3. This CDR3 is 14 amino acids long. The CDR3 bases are TGCAGTGCTAGAACGGGACAGGGAAACTATGGCTACACCTTC. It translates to CSARTGQGNYGYTF.

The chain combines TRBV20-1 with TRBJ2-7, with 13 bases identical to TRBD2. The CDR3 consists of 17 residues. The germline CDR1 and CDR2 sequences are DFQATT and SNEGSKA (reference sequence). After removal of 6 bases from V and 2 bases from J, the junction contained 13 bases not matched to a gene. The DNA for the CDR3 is TGCAGTGCAAAAGCCGGGACTAGCGGGACGGTCCCCTACGAGCAGTACTTC. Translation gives CSAKAGTSGTVPYEQYF.

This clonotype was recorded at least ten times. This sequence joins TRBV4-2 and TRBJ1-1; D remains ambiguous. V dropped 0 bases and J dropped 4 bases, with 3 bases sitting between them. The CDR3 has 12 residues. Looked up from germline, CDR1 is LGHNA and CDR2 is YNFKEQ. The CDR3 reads CASSQDSTEAFF. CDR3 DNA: TGTGCCAGCAGCCAAGATTCCACTGAAGCTTTCTTT.

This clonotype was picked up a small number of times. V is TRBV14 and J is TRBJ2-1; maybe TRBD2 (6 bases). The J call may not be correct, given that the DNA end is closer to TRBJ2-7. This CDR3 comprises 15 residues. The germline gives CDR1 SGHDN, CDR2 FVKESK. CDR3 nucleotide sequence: TGTGCCAGCAGCCATACGGGAGCGAGGTACAATGAGCAGTACTTC. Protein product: CASSHTGARYNEQYF.

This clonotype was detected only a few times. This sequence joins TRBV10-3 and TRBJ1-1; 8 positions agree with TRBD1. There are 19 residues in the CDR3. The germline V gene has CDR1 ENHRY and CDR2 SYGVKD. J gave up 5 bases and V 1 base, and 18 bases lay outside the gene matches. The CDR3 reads CAISEFNYIKDRDGTEAFF. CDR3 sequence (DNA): TGTGCCATCAGTGAGTTTAATTACATTAAGGACAGGGACGGGACTGAAGCTTTCTTT.

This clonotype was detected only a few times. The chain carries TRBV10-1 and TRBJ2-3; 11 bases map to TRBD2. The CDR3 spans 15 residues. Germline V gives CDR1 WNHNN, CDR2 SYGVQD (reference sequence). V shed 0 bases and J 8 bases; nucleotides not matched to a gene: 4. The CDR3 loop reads CASSESSGGASTQYF. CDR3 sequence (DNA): TGCGCCAGCAGTGAGTCTAGCGGGGGGGCAAGTACGCAGTATTTT.

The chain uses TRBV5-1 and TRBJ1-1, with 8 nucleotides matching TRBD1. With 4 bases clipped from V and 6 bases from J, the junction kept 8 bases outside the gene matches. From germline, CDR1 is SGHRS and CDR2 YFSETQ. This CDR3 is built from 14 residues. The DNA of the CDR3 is TGCGCCAGCAGCGCAGGGACAGGCCCTGCTGAAGCTTTCTTT. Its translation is CASSAGTGPAEAFF. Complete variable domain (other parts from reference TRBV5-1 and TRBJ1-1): KAGVTQTPRYLIKTRGQQVTLSCSPISGHRSVSWYQQTPGQGLQFLFEYFSETQRNKGNFPGRFSGRQFSNSRSEMNVSTLELGDSALYLCASSAGTGPAEAFFGQGTRLTVV.

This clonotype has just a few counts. CDR3 coding DNA: TGTGCCAGCAGCCTCCGGTCCCTAGCGGGCGCAGATACGCAGTATTTT. Amino acid sequence: CASSLRSLAGADTQYF. The chain joins TRBV9 to TRBJ2-3; 8 positions agree with TRBD2. J gave up 4 bases and V 4 bases, and 11 bases lay outside the gene matches. Germline assignment: CDR1 SGDLS and CDR2 YYNGEE. The CDR3 has 16 residues.

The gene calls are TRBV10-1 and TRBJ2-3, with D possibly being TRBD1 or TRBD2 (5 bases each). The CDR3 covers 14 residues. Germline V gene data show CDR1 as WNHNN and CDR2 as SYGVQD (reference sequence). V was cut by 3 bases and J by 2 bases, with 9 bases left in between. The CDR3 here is CASSDGTLTDTQYF. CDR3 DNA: TGCGCCAGCAGTGACGGGACCCTCACAGATACGCAGTATTTT.

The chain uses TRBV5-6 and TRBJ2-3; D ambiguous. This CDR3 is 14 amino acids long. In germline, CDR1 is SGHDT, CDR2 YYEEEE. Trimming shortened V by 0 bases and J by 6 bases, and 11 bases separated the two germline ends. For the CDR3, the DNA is TGTGCCAGCAGCTTGGGACTTCTGGGGGATACGCAGTATTTT. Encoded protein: CASSLGLLGDTQYF.

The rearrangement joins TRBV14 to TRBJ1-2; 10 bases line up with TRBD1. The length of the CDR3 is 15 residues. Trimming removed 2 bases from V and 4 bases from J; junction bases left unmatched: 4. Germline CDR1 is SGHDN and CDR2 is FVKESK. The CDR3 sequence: CASSQKRTGGYGYTF. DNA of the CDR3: TGTGCCAGCAGCCAAAAAAGGACAGGGGGCTATGGCTACACCTTC.